A selection of T cell receptor beta chains follows, all from one sample in a study of cytomegalovirus exposure and HLA in healthy donors. TCRdb keeps only in-frame clones here, not all; method: immunoSEQ multiplex PCR. Among some 240,000 clones, roughly 87% were seen once, and the ten largest hold roughly 2%. The sequencing sample was made of PBMCs. The receptors stem from a young woman in good health and CMV-seropositive. Each CDR3 is given with its conserved first and last residue. The D gene is left open where the match is weak. The size entry is marked missing in some rows and otherwise reads once, few, many or a size class.

j_call v_call d_call clone_size cdr3_nt cdr3_aa
TRBJ2-5 TRBV5-6 - - TGTGCCAGCAGCCTGGGCGTCCTAGACAGGGAGACCCAGTACTTC CASSLGVLDRETQYF
TRBJ2-7 TRBV27 TRBD2 once TGTGCCAGCAGTTTACGTGGGACTAGCGGGCCCCCCTACGAGCAGTACTTC CASSLRGTSGPPYEQYF
TRBJ2-5 TRBV13 - - TGTGCCAGCAATGGGGCTCGAACACAAGAGACCCAGTACTTC CASNGARTQETQYF
TRBJ1-1 TRBV27 - - TGTGCCAGCAGTCCAGCCGGGAGAGAGAACACTGAAGCTTTCTTT CASSPAGRENTEAFF
TRBJ1-5 TRBV13 TRBD1 - TGTGCCAGCAGCACCGGGACAGGGAGCCAGCCCCAGCATTTT CASSTGTGSQPQHF
TRBJ2-5 TRBV9 - - TGTGCCAGCAGCTCCTACCCTTTGGGCCTTATCCAAGAGACCCAGTACTTC CASSSYPLGLIQETQYF
TRBJ2-5 TRBV10-2 - - TGCGCCAGCAGTGAGTCGGGGGGAAGCCAAGAGACCCAGTACTTC CASSESGGSQETQYF
TRBJ2-1 TRBV5-1 TRBD1 - TGCGCCAGCAGCCTCCAGGGACAGAGTTACAATGAGCAGTTCTTC CASSLQGQSYNEQFF
TRBJ1-3 TRBV7-9 - - TGTGCCAGCAGCTTAGATCAGGGTGGTGGAAACACCATATATTTT CASSLDQGGGNTIYF
TRBJ2-5 TRBV28 TRBD2 - TGTGCCTGCGCTACTAGCGAGTACCAAGAGACCCAGTACTTC CACATSEYQETQYF
TRBJ2-1 TRBV27 TRBD2 - TGTGCCAGCAGTTTTACCGCACTAGCGGAAAACAATGAGCAGTTCTTC CASSFTALAENNEQFF
TRBJ2-1 TRBV7-3 - - TGTGCCAGCAGCTCGCGCCCTGACAGAAACAATGAGCAGTTCTTC CASSSRPDRNNEQFF
TRBJ2-1 TRBV12-5 TRBD2 - TGTGCTAGTGGCTACCGTAGCGGGACCGTCGATGAGCAGTTCTTC CASGYRSGTVDEQFF
TRBJ1-2 TRBV6-5 - - TGTGCCAGCAAAAGAGAAAAAAACTATGGCTACACCTTC CASKREKNYGYTF
TRBJ2-5 TRBV10-2 - - TGCGCCAGCACCCGGACAGACCAAGAGACCCAGTACTTC CASTRTDQETQYF
TRBJ1-1 TRBV30 - - TGTGCCTGGAGATTCGGGACTGAAGCTTTCTTT CAWRFGTEAFF
TRBJ2-7 TRBV29-1 TRBD1 - TGCAGCGACCCAACCGGGACAGCCGCCTACGAGCAGTACTTC CSDPTGTAAYEQYF
TRBJ2-1 TRBV5-1 TRBD1 - TGCGCCAGCAGCTTACAGCCGGGACAGGGGTCAAATGAGCAGTTCTTC CASSLQPGQGSNEQFF
TRBJ1-2 TRBV9 - - TGTGCCAGCAGCGTAGATAGGGGGGGATGGGGTGGCTACACCTTC CASSVDRGGWGGYTF
TRBJ1-5 TRBV4-2 - once TGTGCCAGCAGCCAAGAGCAGGGAGGTAGCAATCAGCCCCAGCATTTT CASSQEQGGSNQPQHF
TRBJ1-2 TRBV27 TRBD1 - TGTGCCAGCAGCTCCCACCTCGGGACAGGGTACGGCTACACCTTC CASSSHLGTGYGYTF
TRBJ1-4 TRBV5-1 - - TGCGCCAGCAGCTTGCACCCAGTCCAGGAGGGTGAAAAACTGTTTTTT CASSLHPVQEGEKLFF
TRBJ2-7 TRBV4-1 - once TGCGCCAGCAGCCAGGAACGGACAGACTCCTACGAGCAGTACTTC CASSQERTDSYEQYF
TRBJ2-7 TRBV2 TRBD1 - TGTGCCAGCAGAGGGACAGGGGACTCCTACGAGCAGTACTTC CASRGTGDSYEQYF
TRBJ2-2 TRBV7-3 - once TGTGCCAGCAGCTTAGGCGGGAATAGGGTCACCGGGGAGCTGTTTTTT CASSLGGNRVTGELFF
TRBJ2-3 TRBV30 TRBD1 - TGTGCCTGGAGTGTAACAGGGGTTCCCTCAGATACGCAGTATTTT CAWSVTGVPSDTQYF
TRBJ2-5 TRBV30 TRBD1 - TGTGCCTGGAGTGTAAGAGGGGGCGGATGGGAGACCCAGTACTTC CAWSVRGGGWETQYF
TRBJ2-7 TRBV11-2 - - TGTGCCAGCAGCCCCCCCCGGACACTCCAGGGGCACGAGCAGTACTTC CASSPPRTLQGHEQYF
TRBJ2-1 TRBV25-1 - - TGTGCCAGCAGTGAATTTAGAGCGGATCTAAACAATGAGCAGTTCTTC CASSEFRADLNNEQFF
TRBJ2-1 TRBV6-5 TRBD1 - TGTGCCAGCAGTTCTGGGACAGGGTACATCAATGAGCAGTTCTTC CASSSGTGYINEQFF
TRBJ1-5 TRBV10-3 - - TGTGCCACCGCCTTGAACGCAGGCGTGAATCAGCCCCAGCATTTT CATALNAGVNQPQHF
TRBJ2-6 TRBV2 - - TGTGCCAGCTCCTTAACCGGAGCTCCTGGGGCCAACGTCCTGACTTTC CASSLTGAPGANVLTF
TRBJ2-1 TRBV5-1 TRBD2 - TGCGCCAGCAGCTTGGCTAGCGGGGGTATCAATGAGCAGTTCTTC CASSLASGGINEQFF
TRBJ2-1 TRBV7-9 TRBD2 - TGTGCCAGCAGAAAGGGGCTAGCGGGAACGAATGAGCAGTTCTTC CASRKGLAGTNEQFF
TRBJ2-1 TRBV9 - - TGTGCCAGCAGCGTAGTTGACTACCACAATGAGCAGTTCTTC CASSVVDYHNEQFF
TRBJ2-2 TRBV7-2 - - TGTGCCAGCAGCTTAGGAGTAGACTTTCTGAACACCGGGGAGCTGTTTTTT CASSLGVDFLNTGELFF
TRBJ2-7 TRBV25-1 - many TGTGCCAGCAGTTCCCGGGGGGCGGGCGTGCAGTACTTC CASSSRGAGVQYF
TRBJ2-5 TRBV30 - - TGTGCCTGGAGGACGGACTTCCAACTCACGGGAGAGACCCAGTACTTC CAWRTDFQLTGETQYF
TRBJ1-1 TRBV28 TRBD1 - TGTGCCAGCAGTACGACAGGGGCCACTGAAGCTTTCTTT CASSTTGATEAFF
TRBJ1-1 TRBV28 TRBD1 - TGTGCCAGCAGTTGGGGACAGGGACTTGAAGCTTTCTTT CASSWGQGLEAFF
TRBJ1-5 TRBV6-1 TRBD1 - TGTGCCAGCAGTCCGGGACAGGGAGATCAGCCCCAGCATTTT CASSPGQGDQPQHF